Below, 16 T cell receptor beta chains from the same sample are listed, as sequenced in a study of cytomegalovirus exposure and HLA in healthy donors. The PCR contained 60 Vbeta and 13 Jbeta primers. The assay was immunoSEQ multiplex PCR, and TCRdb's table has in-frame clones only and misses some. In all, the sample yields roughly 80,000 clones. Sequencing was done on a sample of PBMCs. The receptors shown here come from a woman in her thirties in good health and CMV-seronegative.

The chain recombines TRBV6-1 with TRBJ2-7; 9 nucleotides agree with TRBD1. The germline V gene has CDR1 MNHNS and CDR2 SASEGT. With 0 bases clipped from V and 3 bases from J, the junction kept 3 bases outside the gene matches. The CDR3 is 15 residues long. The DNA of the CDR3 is TGTGCCAGCAGTGAAGCGGGGACAGGGAACTACGAGCAGTACTTC. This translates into CASSEAGTGNYEQYF.

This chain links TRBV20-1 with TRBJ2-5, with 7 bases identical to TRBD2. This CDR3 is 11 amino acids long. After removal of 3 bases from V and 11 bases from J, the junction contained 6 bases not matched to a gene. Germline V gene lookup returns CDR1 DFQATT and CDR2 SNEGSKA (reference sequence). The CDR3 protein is CSASKRREQYF. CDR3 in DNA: TGCAGTGCTAGTAAGAGGCGGGAGCAGTACTTC.

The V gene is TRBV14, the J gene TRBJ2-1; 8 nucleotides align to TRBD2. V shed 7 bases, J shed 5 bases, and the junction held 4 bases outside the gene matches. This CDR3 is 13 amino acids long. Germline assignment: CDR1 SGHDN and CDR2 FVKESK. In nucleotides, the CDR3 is TGTGCCAGCACCCGGGAGGGGAACAATGAGCAGTTCTTC. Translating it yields CASTREGNNEQFF.

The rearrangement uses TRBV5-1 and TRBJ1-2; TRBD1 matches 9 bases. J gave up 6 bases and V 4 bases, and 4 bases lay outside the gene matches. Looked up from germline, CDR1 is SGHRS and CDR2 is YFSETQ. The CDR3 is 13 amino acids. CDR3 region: CASSRQGVNGYTF. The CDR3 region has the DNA TGCGCCAGCAGCCGACAGGGGGTGAATGGCTACACCTTC.

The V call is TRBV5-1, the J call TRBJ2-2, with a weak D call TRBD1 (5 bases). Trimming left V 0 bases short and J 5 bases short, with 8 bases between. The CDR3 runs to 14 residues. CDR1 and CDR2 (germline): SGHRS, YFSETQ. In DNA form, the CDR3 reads TGCGCCAGCAGCTTGGGAGGACAAACCGGGGAGCTGTTTTTT. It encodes CASSLGGQTGELFF.

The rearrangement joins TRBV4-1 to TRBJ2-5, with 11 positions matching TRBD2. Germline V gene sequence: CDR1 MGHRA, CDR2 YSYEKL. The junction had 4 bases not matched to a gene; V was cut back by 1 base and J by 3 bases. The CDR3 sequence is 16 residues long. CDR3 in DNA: TGCGCCAGCAGCCAAGCGGCTAGCGGGAGGAAAGAGACCCAGTACTTC. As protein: CASSQAASGRKETQYF.

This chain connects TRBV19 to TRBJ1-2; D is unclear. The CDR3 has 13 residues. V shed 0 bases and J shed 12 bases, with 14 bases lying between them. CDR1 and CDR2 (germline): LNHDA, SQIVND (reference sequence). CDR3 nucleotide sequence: TGTGCCAGTAGTATAGATCCCTCTGAGCGACACACCTTC. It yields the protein CASSIDPSERHTF.

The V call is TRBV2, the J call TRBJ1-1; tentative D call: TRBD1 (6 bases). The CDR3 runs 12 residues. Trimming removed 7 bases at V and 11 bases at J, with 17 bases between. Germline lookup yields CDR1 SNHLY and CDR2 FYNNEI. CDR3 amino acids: CASMGQGKLAFF. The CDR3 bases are TGTGCCAGCATGGGGCAGGGGAAGTTGGCTTTCTTT.

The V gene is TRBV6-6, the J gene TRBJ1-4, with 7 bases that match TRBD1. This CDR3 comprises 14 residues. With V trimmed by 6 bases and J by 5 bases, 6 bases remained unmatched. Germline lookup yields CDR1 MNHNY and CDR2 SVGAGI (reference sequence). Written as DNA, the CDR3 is TGTGCCAGCAGCCGAGGGACAGCAAATGAAAAACTGTTTTTT. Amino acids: CASSRGTANEKLFF.

The CDR3 here is CASSQLSNYGYTF. CDR3 DNA: TGTGCCAGCAGCCAACTGTCGAACTATGGCTACACCTTC. The chain has TRBV4-2 and TRBJ1-2; the D is unclear. Per the germline V gene, CDR1 is LGHNA and CDR2 is YNFKEQ. The CDR3 spans 13 residues. The V and J ends lost 2 bases and 2 bases respectively, with 6 bases between them.

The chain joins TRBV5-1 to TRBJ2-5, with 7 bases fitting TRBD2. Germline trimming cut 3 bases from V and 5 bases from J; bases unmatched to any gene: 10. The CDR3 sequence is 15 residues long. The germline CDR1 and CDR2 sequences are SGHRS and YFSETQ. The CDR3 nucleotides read TGCGCCAGCAGCTCCGGGACTACCCTGGGGGAGACCCAGTACTTC. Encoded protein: CASSSGTTLGETQYF.

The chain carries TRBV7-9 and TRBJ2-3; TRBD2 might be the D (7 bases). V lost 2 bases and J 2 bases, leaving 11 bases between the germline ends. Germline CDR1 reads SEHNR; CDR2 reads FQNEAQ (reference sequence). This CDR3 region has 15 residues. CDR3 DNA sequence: TGTGCCAGCAGCTTATACGGGGGGCCCACAGATACGCAGTATTTT. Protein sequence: CASSLYGGPTDTQYF.

The CDR3 sequence is CAWSVTGSYGYTF. In DNA, the CDR3 is TGTGCCTGGAGTGTCACGGGATCCTATGGCTACACCTTC. The chain couples TRBV30 to TRBJ1-2; unclear D gene. Germline V gene sequence: CDR1 GTSNPN, CDR2 SVGIG (reference sequence). V lost 0 bases, J lost 4 bases, and 9 bases lay in between. This CDR3 comprises 13 residues.

The CDR3 loop is CASSTGNTEAFF. The DNA of the CDR3 is TGTGCCAGCAGTACGGGGAACACTGAAGCTTTCTTT. The chain combines TRBV27 with TRBJ1-1; no clear D gene. Trimming removed 5 bases from V and 1 base from J, with 5 bases in between. This CDR3 has 12 residues. Germline values: CDR1 MNHEY, CDR2 SMNVEV (reference sequence).

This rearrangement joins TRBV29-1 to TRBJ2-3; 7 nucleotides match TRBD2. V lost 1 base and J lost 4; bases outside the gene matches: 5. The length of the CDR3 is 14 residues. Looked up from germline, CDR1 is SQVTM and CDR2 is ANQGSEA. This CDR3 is CSVEGLAAPDTQYF. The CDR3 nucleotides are TGCAGCGTTGAAGGGCTAGCGGCACCAGATACGCAGTATTTT.

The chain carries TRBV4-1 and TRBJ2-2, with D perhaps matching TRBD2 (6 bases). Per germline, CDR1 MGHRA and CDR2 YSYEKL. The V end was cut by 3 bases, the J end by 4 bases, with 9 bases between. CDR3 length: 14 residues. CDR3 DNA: TGCGCCAGCAGCCAGGGGGACTCCACCGGGGAGCTGTTTTTT. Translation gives CASSQGDSTGELFF.